This T cell receptor beta chain was documented in a study of identical twins. Worth noting for this clonotype: What it binds is not known.

TCRdb reprocessed the 5' RACE reads with MiXCR, giving one entry per CDR3 protein. This sample has 450,000 or so distinct CDR3 sequences, with approximately 24% found just once. The CDR3 is 16 amino acids. Germline loops: CDR1 SGHAT, CDR2 FQNNGV. Germline trimming cut 3 bases from V and 6 bases from J; bases unmatched to any gene: 10. Findings and caveats of the study: The more abundant beta clonotypes in cord blood had fewer insertions, and memory repertoires did not show this.

These sequences were also reported in another study, on T cells expressing NK-cell markers.

The sequencing sample was made of CD4+ T cells sorted from blood. The source of this sequence is a woman aged 18 to 35 in good health. The rearrangement links TRBV11-2 to TRBJ2-3; 9 bases line up with TRBD2. Here the CDR3 DNA reads TGTGCCAGCAGCTTTCGTCGGGCGGGAGGGCTGGATACGCAGTATTTT. It yields the protein CASSFRRAGGLDTQYF. Full variable domain (rest looked up from reference TRBV11-2 and TRBJ2-3): EAGVAQSPRYKIIEKRQSVAFWCNPISGHATLYWYQQILGQGPKLLIQFQNNGVVDDSQLPKDRFSAERLKGVDSTLKIQPAKLEDSAVYLCASSFRRAGGLDTQYFGPGTRLTVL.